This T cell receptor beta chain came from a study of blood T cell repertoires in COVID-19. TCRdb keeps only in-frame clones here, not all; method: immunoSEQ multiplex PCR. Of approximately 61,000 clones listed, around four fifths are singletons. The CDR3 spans 11 residues. Germline values: CDR1 SQVTM, CDR2 ANQGSEA. Trimming shortened V by 0 bases and J by 12 bases, and 9 bases separated the two germline ends. The chain combines TRBV29-1 with TRBJ2-1; the D gene is possibly TRBD2 (6 bases). The clonotype was recovered from a man between 65 and 85 years old with acute or convalescent COVID-19. Sequenced input: peripheral blood. The CDR3 sequence is CSVEDGRGQFF. CDR3 nucleotide sequence: TGCAGCGTTGAAGATGGGCGGGGGCAGTTCTTC.